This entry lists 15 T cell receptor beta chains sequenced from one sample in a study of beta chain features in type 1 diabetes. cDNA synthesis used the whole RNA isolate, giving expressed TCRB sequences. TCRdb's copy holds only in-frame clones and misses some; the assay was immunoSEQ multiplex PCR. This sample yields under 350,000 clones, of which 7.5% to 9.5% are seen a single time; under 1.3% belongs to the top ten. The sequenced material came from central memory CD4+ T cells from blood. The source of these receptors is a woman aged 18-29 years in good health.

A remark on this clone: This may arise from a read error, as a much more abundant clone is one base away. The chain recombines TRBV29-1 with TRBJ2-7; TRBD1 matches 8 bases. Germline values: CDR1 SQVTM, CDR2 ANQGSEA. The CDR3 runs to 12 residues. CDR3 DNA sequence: TGCAGCGTGCACAGGGGGAGCTACGGGCAGTACTTC. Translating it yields CSVHRGSYGQYF.

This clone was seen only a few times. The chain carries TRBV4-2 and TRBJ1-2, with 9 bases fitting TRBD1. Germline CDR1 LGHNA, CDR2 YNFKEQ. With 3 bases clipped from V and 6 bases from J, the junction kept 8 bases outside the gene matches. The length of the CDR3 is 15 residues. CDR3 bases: TGTGCCAGCAGCCATCGACAGGGGGATTGGGATGGCTACACCTTC. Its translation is CASSHRQGDWDGYTF.

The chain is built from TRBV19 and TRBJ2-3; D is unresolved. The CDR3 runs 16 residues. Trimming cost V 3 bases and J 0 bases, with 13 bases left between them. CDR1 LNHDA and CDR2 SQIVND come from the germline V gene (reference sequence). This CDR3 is CASSIGMIPSTDTQYF. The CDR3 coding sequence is TGTGCCAGTAGTATTGGAATGATTCCTAGCACAGATACGCAGTATTTT.

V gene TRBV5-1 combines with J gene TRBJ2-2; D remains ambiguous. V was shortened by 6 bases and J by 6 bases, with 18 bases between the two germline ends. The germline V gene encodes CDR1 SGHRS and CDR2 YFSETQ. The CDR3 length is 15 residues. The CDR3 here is CASTDATSWSGELFF. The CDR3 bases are TGCGCCAGCACCGATGCTACGTCGTGGTCCGGGGAGCTGTTTTTT.

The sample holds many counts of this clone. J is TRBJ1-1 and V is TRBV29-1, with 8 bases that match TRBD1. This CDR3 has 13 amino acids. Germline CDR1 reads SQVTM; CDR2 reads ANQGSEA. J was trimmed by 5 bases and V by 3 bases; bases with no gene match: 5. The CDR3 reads CSVESDRETEAFF. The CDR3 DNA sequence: TGCAGCGTTGAGTCGGACAGGGAAACTGAAGCTTTCTTT.

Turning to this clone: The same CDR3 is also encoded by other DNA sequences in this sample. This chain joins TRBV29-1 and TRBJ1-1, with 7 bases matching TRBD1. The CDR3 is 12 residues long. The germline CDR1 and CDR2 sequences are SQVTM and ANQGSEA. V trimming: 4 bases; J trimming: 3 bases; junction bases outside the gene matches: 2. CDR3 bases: TGCAGCGTTGGGCAGGGGGACACTGAAGCTTTCTTT. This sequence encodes CSVGQGDTEAFF.

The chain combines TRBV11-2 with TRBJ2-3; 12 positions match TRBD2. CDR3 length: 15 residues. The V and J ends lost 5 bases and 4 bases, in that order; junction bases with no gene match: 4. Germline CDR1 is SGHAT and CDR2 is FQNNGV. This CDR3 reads CASSETSGRSDTQYF. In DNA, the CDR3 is TGTGCCAGCAGCGAAACTAGCGGGAGGTCAGATACGCAGTATTTT.

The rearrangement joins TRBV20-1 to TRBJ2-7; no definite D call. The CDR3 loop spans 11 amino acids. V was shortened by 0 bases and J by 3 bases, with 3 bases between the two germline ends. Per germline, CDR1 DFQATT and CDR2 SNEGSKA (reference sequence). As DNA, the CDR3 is TGCAGTGCTAGAGATCTCTACGAGCAGTACTTC. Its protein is CSARDLYEQYF.

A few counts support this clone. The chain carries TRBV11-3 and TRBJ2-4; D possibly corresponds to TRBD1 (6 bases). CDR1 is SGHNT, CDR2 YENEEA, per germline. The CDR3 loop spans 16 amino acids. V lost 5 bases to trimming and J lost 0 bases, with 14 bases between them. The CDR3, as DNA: TGTGCCAGCAGCACCCGACAGGTTCTAGCCAAAAACATTCAGTACTTC. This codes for CASSTRQVLAKNIQYF.

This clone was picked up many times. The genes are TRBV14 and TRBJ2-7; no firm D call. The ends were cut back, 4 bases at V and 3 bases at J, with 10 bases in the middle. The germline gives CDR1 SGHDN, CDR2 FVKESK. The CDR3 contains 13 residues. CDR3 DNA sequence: TGTGCCAGCAGCCCCCGTTACAGCTACGAGCAGTACTTC. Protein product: CASSPRYSYEQYF.

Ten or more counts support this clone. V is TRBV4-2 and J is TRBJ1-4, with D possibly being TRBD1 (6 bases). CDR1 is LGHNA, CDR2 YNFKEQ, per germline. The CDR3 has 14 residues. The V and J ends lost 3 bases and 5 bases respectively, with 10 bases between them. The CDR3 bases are TGTGCCAGCAGCCAGGGACAACAGAATGAAAAACTGTTTTTT. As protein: CASSQGQQNEKLFF.

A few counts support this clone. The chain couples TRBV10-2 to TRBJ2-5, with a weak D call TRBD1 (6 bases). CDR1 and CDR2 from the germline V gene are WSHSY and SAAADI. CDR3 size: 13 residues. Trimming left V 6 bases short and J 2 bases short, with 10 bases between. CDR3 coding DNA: TGCGCCAGCAGAGCAGGGGAGCAAGAGACCCAGTACTTC. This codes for CASRAGEQETQYF.

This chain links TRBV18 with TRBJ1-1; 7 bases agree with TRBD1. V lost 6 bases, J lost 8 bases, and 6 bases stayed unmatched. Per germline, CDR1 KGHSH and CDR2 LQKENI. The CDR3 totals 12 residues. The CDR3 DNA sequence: TGTGCCAGCTCCAATAGGGGGCAGGAAGCTTTCTTT. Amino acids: CASSNRGQEAFF.

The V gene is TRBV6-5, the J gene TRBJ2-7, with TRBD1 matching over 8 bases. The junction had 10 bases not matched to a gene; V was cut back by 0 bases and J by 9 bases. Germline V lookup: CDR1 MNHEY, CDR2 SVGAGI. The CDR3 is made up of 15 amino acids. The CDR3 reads CASSYSWTGTIRQYF. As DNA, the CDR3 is TGTGCCAGCAGTTACTCGTGGACAGGGACGATCCGGCAGTACTTC.

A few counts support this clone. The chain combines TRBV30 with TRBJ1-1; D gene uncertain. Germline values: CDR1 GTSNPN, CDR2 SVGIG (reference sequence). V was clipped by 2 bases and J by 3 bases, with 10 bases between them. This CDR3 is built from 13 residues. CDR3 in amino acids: CAWSLRAYTEAFF. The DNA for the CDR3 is TGTGCCTGGAGTCTGAGAGCCTACACTGAAGCTTTCTTT.